The 9 T cell receptor beta chains given below trace back to one sample, sequenced in a study of technical replicates of blood from several donors. The assay was immunoSEQ multiplex PCR, and TCRdb's table has in-frame clones only and misses some. Of about 84,000 clones in the sample, almost 98% were seen once. Input material: T cells isolated from PBMCs. Source of these receptors: a human donor in good health.

This chain joins TRBV4-1 and TRBJ1-4; weak D call: TRBD1 (6 bases). The CDR3 length is 14 residues. Trimming removed 4 bases from V and 8 bases from J, with 14 bases in between. The V gene's germline CDR1 is MGHRA and CDR2 YSYEKL. CDR3 nucleotide sequence: TGCGCCAGCAGCCCCCAGGACAGAAAAGAAAAACTGTTTTTT. This sequence encodes CASSPQDRKEKLFF.

The chain carries TRBV6-5 and TRBJ1-1; 10 nucleotides match TRBD1. The CDR3 is 15 residues long. The V segment lost 6 bases and the J segment 4 bases; nucleotides outside the gene matches: 8. Germline V gene lookup returns CDR1 MNHEY and CDR2 SVGAGI. CDR3 loop: CASSRGTGAFTEAFF. The CDR3 coding sequence is TGTGCCAGCAGCCGGGGGACAGGGGCTTTCACTGAAGCTTTCTTT.

The rearrangement uses TRBV7-2 and TRBJ1-1; TRBD1 might be the D (5 bases). Germline V lookup: CDR1 SGHTA, CDR2 FQGNSA. Trimming removed 5 bases from V and 6 bases from J, with 16 bases in between. This CDR3 is 14 amino acids long. CDR3 sequence reads: CASSQMTELPEAFF. DNA for the CDR3: TGTGCCAGCAGCCAAATGACAGAGCTGCCTGAAGCTTTCTTT.

This chain links TRBV2 with TRBJ1-5, with a possible D match to TRBD1 (6 bases). Germline values: CDR1 SNHLY, CDR2 FYNNEI. Trimming cost V 3 bases and J 6 bases, with 12 bases left between them. The CDR3 extends over 14 amino acids. CDR3 DNA sequence: TGTGCCAGCAGTGATGGGGGCTTCCCTCAGCCCCAGCATTTT. Encoded protein: CASSDGGFPQPQHF.

The V gene is TRBV7-9, the J gene TRBJ2-7, with 11 positions matching TRBD1. Germline V gene lookup returns CDR1 SEHNR and CDR2 FQNEAQ (reference sequence). Trimming at V came to 1 base and at J to 5 bases, leaving 4 bases not matched to a gene. CDR3 length: 15 residues. The CDR3 DNA follows: TGTGCCAGCAGCTTAGATCCGGGACAGGGGGACGAGCAGTACTTC. Translation gives CASSLDPGQGDEQYF.

V usage is TRBV12-5 and J usage is TRBJ2-1, with 8 bases that match TRBD1. The germline V gene encodes CDR1 LGHNT and CDR2 FRNRAP. With 7 bases clipped from V and 5 bases from J, the junction kept 10 bases outside the gene matches. The CDR3 totals 15 residues. The CDR3 region has the DNA TGTGCTAGTGCCATTACAGGGGGTTGGGACAATGAGCAGTTCTTC. The encoded protein is CASAITGGWDNEQFF.

The CDR3 sequence is CASIGQVYEQYF. CDR3 DNA sequence: TGTGCCAGCATTGGACAGGTCTACGAGCAGTACTTC. V is TRBV6-1 and J is TRBJ2-7; 7 bases fit TRBD1. The V gene's germline CDR1 is MNHNS and CDR2 SASEGT. Unmatched junction bases numbered 3, after V lost 7 bases and J lost 3 bases. This CDR3 region has 12 residues.

The chain has TRBV2 and TRBJ2-5; tentatively, D is TRBD1 (6 bases). The CDR3 loop spans 15 amino acids. CDR1 and CDR2 (germline): SNHLY, FYNNEI. The V and J ends lost 2 bases and 2 bases respectively, with 12 bases between them. The CDR3 coding sequence is TGTGCCAGCAGTGAACTCAGGGGCAATCAAGAGACCCAGTACTTC. Translation: CASSELRGNQETQYF. Drawing the rest from reference TRBV2 and TRBJ2-5, the complete variable domain is EPEVTQTPSHQVTQMGQEVILRCVPISNHLYFYWYRQILGQKVEFLVSFYNNEISEKSEIFDDQFSVERPDGSNFTLKIRSTKLEDSAMYFCASSELRGNQETQYFGPGTRLLVL.

This sequence joins TRBV10-2 and TRBJ2-1; a possible D gene is TRBD1 (7 bases). Per germline, CDR1 WSHSY and CDR2 SAAADI. The V end was cut by 8 bases, the J end by 2 bases, with 13 bases between. The CDR3 totals 14 residues. CDR3 sequence (DNA): TGCGCCAGCGGGCGGGACAGAGCCTACAATGAGCAGTTCTTC. It yields the protein CASGRDRAYNEQFF.